This T cell receptor beta chain was captured by sequencing in a study of CD8 T cells in Susac syndrome. Study-wide findings and caveats: The TCR sequencing and HLA analysis in the study involved a relatively small number of individuals, as the study acknowledged.

The authors sequenced TCR beta from blood CD8+ and CD4+ T cells. Negative isolation yielded the CD8+ and CD4+ T cells, while FACS enriched the TEMRA cells. Comments on this clonotype: Antigen: not known.

Trimming pared 1 base from V and 6 bases from J, leaving 21 bases between. Germline CDR1 is MGHRA and CDR2 is YSYEKL. This CDR3 has 17 amino acids. With random hexamers, roughly 0.45 to 1 ug RNA was reverse transcribed. Coverage of TCR beta CDR3 amplification by immunoSEQ multiplex PCR extended to 54 Vbeta and 13 Jbeta. From the immunoSEQ multiplex PCR reads, TCRdb called clonotypes with MiXCR, one entry per CDR3 protein. The profile shows around 200,000 distinct CDR3 sequences, 90% to 95% of them singletons. Sample: CD4+ T cells from PBMCs. The chain recombines TRBV4-1 with TRBJ1-2; a weak D match, TRBD1 (6 bases). The clonotype originates from a human donor in good health. CDR3 protein: CASSQAGQIQGPDGYTF. The CDR3 DNA reads TGCGCCAGCAGCCAAGCAGGACAGATACAGGGTCCCGATGGCTACACCTTC.